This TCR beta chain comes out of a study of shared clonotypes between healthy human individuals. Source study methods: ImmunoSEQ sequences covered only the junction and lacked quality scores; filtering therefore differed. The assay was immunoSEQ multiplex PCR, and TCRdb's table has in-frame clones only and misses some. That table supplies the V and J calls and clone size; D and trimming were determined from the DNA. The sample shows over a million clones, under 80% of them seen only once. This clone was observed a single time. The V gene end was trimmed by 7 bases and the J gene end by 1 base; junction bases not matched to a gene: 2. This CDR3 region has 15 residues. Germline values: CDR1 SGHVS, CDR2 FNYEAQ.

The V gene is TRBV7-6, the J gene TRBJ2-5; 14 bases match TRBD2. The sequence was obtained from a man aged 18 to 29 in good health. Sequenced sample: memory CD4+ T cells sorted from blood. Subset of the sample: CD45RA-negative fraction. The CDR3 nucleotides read TGTGCCAGCAAGACTAGCGGGGGGGCCCAAGAGACCCAGTACTTC. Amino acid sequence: CASKTSGGAQETQYF.